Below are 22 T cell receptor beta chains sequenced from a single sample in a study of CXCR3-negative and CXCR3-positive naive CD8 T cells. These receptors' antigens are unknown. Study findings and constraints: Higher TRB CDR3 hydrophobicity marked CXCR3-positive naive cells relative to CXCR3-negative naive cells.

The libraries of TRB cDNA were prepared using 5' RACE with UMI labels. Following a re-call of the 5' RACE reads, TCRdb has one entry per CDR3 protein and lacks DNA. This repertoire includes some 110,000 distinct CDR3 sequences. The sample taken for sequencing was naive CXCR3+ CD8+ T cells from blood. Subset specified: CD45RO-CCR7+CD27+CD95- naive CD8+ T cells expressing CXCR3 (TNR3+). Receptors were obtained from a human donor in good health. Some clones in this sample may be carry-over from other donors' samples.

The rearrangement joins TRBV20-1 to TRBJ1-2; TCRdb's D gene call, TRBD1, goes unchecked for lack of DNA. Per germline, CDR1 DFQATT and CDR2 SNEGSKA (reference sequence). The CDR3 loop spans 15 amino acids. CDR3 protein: CSARETASANYGYTF.

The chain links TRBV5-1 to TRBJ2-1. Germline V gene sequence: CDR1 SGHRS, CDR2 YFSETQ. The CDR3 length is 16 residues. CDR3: CASSLVGGISYNEQFF.

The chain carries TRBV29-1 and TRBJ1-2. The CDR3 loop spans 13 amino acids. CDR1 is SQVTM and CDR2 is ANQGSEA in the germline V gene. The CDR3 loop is CSVEEVGFHGYTF.

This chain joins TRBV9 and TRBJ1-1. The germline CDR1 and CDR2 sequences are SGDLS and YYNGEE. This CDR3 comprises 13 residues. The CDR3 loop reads CASSVFQGSEAFF. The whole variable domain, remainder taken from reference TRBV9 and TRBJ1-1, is DSGVTQTPKHLITATGQRVTLRCSPRSGDLSVYWYQQSLDQGLQFLIQYYNGEERAKGNILERFSAQQFPDLHSELNLSSLELGDSALYFCASSVFQGSEAFFGQGTRLTVV.

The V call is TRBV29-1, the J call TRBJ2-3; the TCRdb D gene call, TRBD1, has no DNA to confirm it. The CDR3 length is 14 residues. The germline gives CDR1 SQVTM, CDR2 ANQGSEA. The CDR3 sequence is CSVDGQDLTDTQYF.

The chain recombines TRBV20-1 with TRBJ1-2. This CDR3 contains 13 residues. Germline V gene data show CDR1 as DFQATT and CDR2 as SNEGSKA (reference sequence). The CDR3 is CSARIPNDYGYTF.

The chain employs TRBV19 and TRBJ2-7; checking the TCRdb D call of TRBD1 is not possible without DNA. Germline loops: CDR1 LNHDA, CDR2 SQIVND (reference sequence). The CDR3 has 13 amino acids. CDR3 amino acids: CATWDGSSYEQYF.

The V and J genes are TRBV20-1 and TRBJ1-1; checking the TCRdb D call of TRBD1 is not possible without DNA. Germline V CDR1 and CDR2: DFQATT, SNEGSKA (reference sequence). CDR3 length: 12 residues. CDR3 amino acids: CSADGGQGEAFF.

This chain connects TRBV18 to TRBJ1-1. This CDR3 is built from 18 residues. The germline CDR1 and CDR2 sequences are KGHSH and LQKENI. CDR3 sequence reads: CASSPDSQQDDSDTEAFF.

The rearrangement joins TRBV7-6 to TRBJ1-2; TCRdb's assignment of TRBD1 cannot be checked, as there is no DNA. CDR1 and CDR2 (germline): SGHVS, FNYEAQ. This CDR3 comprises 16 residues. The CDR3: CASSERTGTTNYGYTF.

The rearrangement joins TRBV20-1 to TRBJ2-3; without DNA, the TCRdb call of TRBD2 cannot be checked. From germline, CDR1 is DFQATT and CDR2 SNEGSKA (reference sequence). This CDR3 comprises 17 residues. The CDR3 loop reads CSARKASGGPSTDTQYF.

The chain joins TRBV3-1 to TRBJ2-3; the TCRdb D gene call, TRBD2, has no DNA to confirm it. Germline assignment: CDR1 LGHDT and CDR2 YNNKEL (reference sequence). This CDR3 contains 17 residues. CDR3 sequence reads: CASSQAAGGPGTDTQYF.

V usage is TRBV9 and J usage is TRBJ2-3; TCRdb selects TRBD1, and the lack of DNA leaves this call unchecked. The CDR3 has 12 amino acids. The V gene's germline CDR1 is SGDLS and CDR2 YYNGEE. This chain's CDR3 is CASSQTPTGKYF.

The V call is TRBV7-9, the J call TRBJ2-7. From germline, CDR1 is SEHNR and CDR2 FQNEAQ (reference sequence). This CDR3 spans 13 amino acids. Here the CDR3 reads CASSPQFLYEQYF.

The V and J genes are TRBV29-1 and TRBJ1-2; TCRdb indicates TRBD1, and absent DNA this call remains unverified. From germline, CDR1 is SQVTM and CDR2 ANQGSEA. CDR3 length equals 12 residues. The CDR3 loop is CNVYRGNYGYTF.

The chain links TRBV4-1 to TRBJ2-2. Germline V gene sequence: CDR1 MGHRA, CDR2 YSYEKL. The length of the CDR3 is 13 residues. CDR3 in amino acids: CASSQLNTGELFF.

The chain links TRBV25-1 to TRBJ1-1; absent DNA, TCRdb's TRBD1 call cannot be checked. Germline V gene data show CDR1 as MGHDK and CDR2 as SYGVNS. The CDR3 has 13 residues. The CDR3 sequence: CASSSRGNTEALF.

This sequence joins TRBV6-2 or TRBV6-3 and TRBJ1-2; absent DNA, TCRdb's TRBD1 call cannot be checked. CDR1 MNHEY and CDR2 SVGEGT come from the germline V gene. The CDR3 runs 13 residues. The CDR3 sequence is CASSYTGTYGYTF.

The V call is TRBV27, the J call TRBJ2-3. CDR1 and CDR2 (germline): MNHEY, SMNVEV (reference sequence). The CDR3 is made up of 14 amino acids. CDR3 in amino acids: CASSLRGRIDTQYF.

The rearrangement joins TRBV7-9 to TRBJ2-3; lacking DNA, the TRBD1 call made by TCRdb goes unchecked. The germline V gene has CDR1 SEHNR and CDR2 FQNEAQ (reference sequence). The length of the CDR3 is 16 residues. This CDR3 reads CASSLDRQVYTDTQYF.

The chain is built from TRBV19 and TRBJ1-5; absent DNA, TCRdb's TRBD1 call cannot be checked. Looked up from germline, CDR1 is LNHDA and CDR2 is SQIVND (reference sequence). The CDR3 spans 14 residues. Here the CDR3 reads CASSLGQGIQPQHF.

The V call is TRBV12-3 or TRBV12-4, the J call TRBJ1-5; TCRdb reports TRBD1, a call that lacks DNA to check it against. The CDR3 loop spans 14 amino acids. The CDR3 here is CASSLWGTNQPQHF.